Shown below are 16 T cell receptor beta chains from a single sample sequenced in a study of T cell clones after liver transplantation (dated by TCRdb to between 2019 and 2020). Library preparation was by the immunoSEQ multiplex PCR assay. TCRdb holds this immuneACCESS table with in-frame rearrangements only. Some clones are missing; in checked studies, unresolved V genes explain under half, and the rest has no known cause. The sample records some 59,000 clones, 60% to 80% of which are singletons. The ten largest clones add up to more than 7.5% of the sample. The source material was CD4+ T cells from blood, sampled at the 22-month timepoint. The receptor set was obtained from a human patient who received a liver transplant. It is possible that, after a transplant, some T cells come from the graft donor.

The chain joins TRBV19 to TRBJ1-5; D perhaps matches TRBD1 (5 bases). The CDR3 loop spans 14 amino acids. The V and J ends lost 4 bases and 4 bases respectively, with 11 bases between them. The germline V gene has CDR1 LNHDA and CDR2 SQIVND (reference sequence). The CDR3 coding sequence is TGTGCCAGTAGTAACTGGGGGGGGAATCAGCCCCAGCATTTT. Translation gives CASSNWGGNQPQHF.

V usage is TRBV7-9 and J usage is TRBJ2-3; D ambiguous. Germline CDR1 reads SEHNR; CDR2 reads FQNEAQ (reference sequence). The CDR3 is 14 amino acids. Trimming removed 1 base at V and 4 bases at J, with 9 bases between. DNA for the CDR3: TGTGCCAGCAGCTTAGGACCGAGCGCAGATACGCAGTATTTT. Protein: CASSLGPSADTQYF.

The CDR3 protein is CASSRLPGQGGSPLHF. In DNA form, the CDR3 reads TGTGCCAGTAGTAGGCTACCGGGACAGGGAGGTTCACCCCTCCACTTT. The rearrangement links TRBV19 to TRBJ1-6; TRBD1 matches 9 bases. CDR1 is LNHDA and CDR2 is SQIVND in the germline V gene (reference sequence). CDR3 length: 16 residues. V shed 4 bases, J shed 9 bases, and the junction held 10 bases outside the gene matches.

This chain links TRBV2 with TRBJ2-5; D assignment may be TRBD1 or TRBD2 (6 bases each). This CDR3 has 14 amino acids. Deletions cut 3 bases from V and 4 bases from J, with 12 bases between. The germline V gene encodes CDR1 SNHLY and CDR2 FYNNEI. The CDR3, as DNA: TGTGCCAGCAGTGAGGCTGGGGGGCCAGAGACCCAGTACTTC. Amino acids: CASSEAGGPETQYF.

The CDR3 DNA sequence: TGTGCCAGCAGTTTCAGTCCAGGGCGGGGCACTGAAGCTTTCTTT. Its protein is CASSFSPGRGTEAFF. The gene calls are TRBV27 and TRBJ1-1, with a possible D match to TRBD1 (5 bases). The CDR3 consists of 15 residues. V lost 3 bases and J 4 bases, leaving 15 bases between the germline ends. Germline V gives CDR1 MNHEY, CDR2 SMNVEV (reference sequence).

This clone was found a few times. The rearrangement joins TRBV5-1 to TRBJ1-1; 7 nucleotides match TRBD1. Germline CDR1 is SGHRS and CDR2 is YFSETQ. The CDR3 contains 14 residues. V lost 7 bases and J lost 4; bases outside the gene matches: 10. CDR3 protein: CASSRQGEITEAFF. DNA of the CDR3: TGCGCCAGCTCTCGACAGGGCGAAATCACTGAAGCTTTCTTT.

This rearrangement joins TRBV7-9 to TRBJ1-4; 8 bases map to TRBD1. Germline V gene sequence: CDR1 SEHNR, CDR2 FQNEAQ (reference sequence). The CDR3 length is 15 residues. J lost 4 bases, V lost 1 base, and 2 bases had no gene match. CDR3 sequence reads: CASSLGGQDNEKLFF. The CDR3 DNA reads as TGTGCCAGCAGCTTAGGGGGACAGGATAATGAAAAACTGTTTTTT. The variable domain in full, completed from reference TRBV7-9 and TRBJ1-4, reads DTGVSQNPRHKITKRGQNVTFRCDPISEHNRLYWYRQTLGQGPEFLTYFQNEAQLEKSRLLSDRFSAERPKGSFSTLEIQRTEQGDSAMYLCASSLGGQDNEKLFFGSGTQLSVL.

This clone appeared a few times. This chain connects TRBV4-1 to TRBJ1-2; tentative D call: TRBD1 (5 bases). In germline, CDR1 is MGHRA, CDR2 YSYEKL. The V gene lost 1 base and the J gene lost 0 bases, with 9 bases spanning the gap. The CDR3 covers 15 residues. This chain's CDR3 is CASSQGPTANYGYTF. The CDR3 bases are TGCGCCAGCAGCCAAGGACCGACAGCTAACTATGGCTACACCTTC.

The V gene is TRBV28, the J gene TRBJ2-7, with a tentative D call TRBD1 (5 bases). Trimming left V 6 bases short and J 9 bases short, with 12 bases between. Germline-derived CDR1 and CDR2 are MDHEN and SYDVKM. This CDR3 has 11 amino acids. The CDR3 loop is CASRTQRGQYF. In nucleotides, the CDR3 is TGTGCCAGCAGGACCCAAAGGGGGCAGTACTTC.

This chain links TRBV4-2 with TRBJ1-3; D is ambiguous. The CDR3 extends over 14 amino acids. V was clipped by 1 base and J by 4 bases, with 8 bases between them. Germline V gene lookup returns CDR1 LGHNA and CDR2 YNFKEQ. CDR3 DNA sequence: TGTGCCAGCAGCCAAGTATCGAACGGAAACACCATATATTTT. Its protein product is CASSQVSNGNTIYF.

V and J are TRBV28 and TRBJ2-7; D uncertain. V lost 3 bases and J 3 bases, leaving 6 bases between the germline ends. The CDR3 loop spans 12 amino acids. The germline gives CDR1 MDHEN, CDR2 SYDVKM. The CDR3, as DNA: TGTGCCAGCAGTTTGCAAAACTACGAGCAGTACTTC. It codes for CASSLQNYEQYF.

The chain combines TRBV28 with TRBJ2-1; a possible D gene is TRBD1 (5 bases). V shed 3 bases and J shed 7 bases, with 13 bases lying between them. The germline V gene has CDR1 MDHEN and CDR2 SYDVKM. CDR3 length: 14 amino acids. CDR3 protein: CASSFPSHRNEQFF. In DNA, the CDR3 is TGTGCCAGCAGTTTCCCTTCACACAGGAATGAGCAGTTCTTC.

This chain links TRBV7-8 with TRBJ2-3; D remains unclear. Germline values: CDR1 SGHVS, CDR2 FQNEAQ. Trimming shortened V by 0 bases and J by 7 bases, and 2 bases separated the two germline ends. This CDR3 has 11 residues. The CDR3 coding sequence is TGTGCCAGCAGCTTAGCCCATACGCAGTATTTT. Amino acids: CASSLAHTQYF. The whole variable domain, remainder taken from reference TRBV7-8 and TRBJ2-3, is GAGVSQSPRYKVAKRGQDVALRCDPISGHVSLFWYQQALGQGPEFLTYFQNEAQLDKSGLPSDRFFAERPEGSVSTLKIQRTQQEDSAVYLCASSLAHTQYFGPGTRLTVL.

The table lists this clone with a count of one. The chain combines TRBV6-6 with TRBJ1-2; TRBD1 aligns across 9 bases. CDR1 and CDR2 from the germline V gene are MNHNY and SVGAGI (reference sequence). J was trimmed by 7 bases and V by 5 bases; bases with no gene match: 8. This CDR3 has 14 residues. The CDR3 DNA sequence: TGTGCCAGCAGTGGGGACAGGGAGAAGTCTGGCTACACCTTC. Its protein product is CASSGDREKSGYTF.

V and J are TRBV7-2 and TRBJ1-4; 8 nucleotides match TRBD1. The CDR3 extends over 16 amino acids. V shed 5 bases, J shed 7 bases, and the junction held 12 bases outside the gene matches. Germline V CDR1 and CDR2: SGHTA, FQGNSA. The CDR3 sequence: CASSLYSGTGGEKLFF. The CDR3 bases are TGTGCCAGCAGCCTATACTCCGGGACAGGTGGTGAAAAACTGTTTTTT.

The gene calls are TRBV11-3 and TRBJ2-2; D remains ambiguous. The CDR3 is 13 residues long. Germline-derived CDR1 and CDR2 are SGHNT and YENEEA. Trimming left V 5 bases short and J 1 base short, with 5 bases between. CDR3 coding DNA: TGTGCCAGCAGCGAAGGGAACACCGGGGAGCTGTTTTTT. It encodes CASSEGNTGELFF.